These T cell receptor beta chains were read from a single sample in a study of molecular identifiers for immune sequencing clone quantification. From the PCR reads, TCRdb called clonotypes with MiXCR, one entry per CDR3 protein. The top ten hold 0.85% of the sample, which has under 650,000 distinct CDR3 sequences, just under 20% seen once. The material sequenced was naive CD8+ T cells from blood, with Jurkat cell RNA spiked in. These receptor sequences come from a human donor in good health. Some libraries in this study had Jurkat cell RNA spiked in. CDR3s include the opening cysteine and the closing phenylalanine or tryptophan. The D gene is left open where the match is weak. A row's size may be missing; if present it is once, few, many or a size class.

clone size: few; J gene: TRBJ1-5; D gene: -; V gene: TRBV28; CDR3 protein: CASISLDSNQPQHF; CDR3 DNA: TGTGCCAGCATCTCCCTGGATAGCAATCAGCCCCAGCATTTT
clone size: many; J gene: TRBJ2-3; D gene: -; V gene: TRBV20-1; CDR3 protein: CSAGPPSPGTDTQYF; CDR3 DNA: TGCAGTGCTGGACCACCTAGCCCGGGAACAGATACGCAGTATTTT
clone size: -; J gene: TRBJ2-7; D gene: -; V gene: TRBV9; CDR3 protein: CASSVAGADYEQYF; CDR3 DNA: TGTGCCAGCAGCGTAGCTGGGGCTGACTACGAGCAGTACTTC
clone size: many; J gene: TRBJ2-3; D gene: -; V gene: TRBV29-1; CDR3 protein: CSVVLAYLSTDTQYF; CDR3 DNA: TGCAGCGTTGTTCTAGCGTACCTTAGCACAGATACGCAGTATTTT
clone size: many; J gene: TRBJ2-3; D gene: -; V gene: TRBV6-5; CDR3 protein: CASFSTDTQYF; CDR3 DNA: TGTGCCAGCTTTAGCACAGATACGCAGTATTTT
clone size: many; J gene: TRBJ1-1; D gene: TRBD1; V gene: TRBV5-1; CDR3 protein: CASSLGGQLVEAFF; CDR3 DNA: TGCGCCAGCAGCTTGGGGGGACAGTTGGTTGAAGCTTTCTTT
clone size: many; J gene: TRBJ2-5; D gene: TRBD1; V gene: TRBV20-1; CDR3 protein: CSARDRVNSYQETQYF; CDR3 DNA: TGCAGTGCTAGGGACAGGGTCAACTCATACCAAGAGACCCAGTACTTC
clone size: many; J gene: TRBJ2-6; D gene: -; V gene: TRBV2; CDR3 protein: CASTLSGANVLTF; CDR3 DNA: TGCGCCAGCACCCTCTCTGGGGCCAACGTCCTGACTTTC
clone size: many; J gene: TRBJ2-5; D gene: TRBD2; V gene: TRBV5-1; CDR3 protein: CASSEGLAGQETQYF; CDR3 DNA: TGCGCCAGCAGCGAGGGACTAGCGGGGCAAGAGACCCAGTACTTC
clone size: many; J gene: TRBJ2-3; D gene: -; V gene: TRBV27; CDR3 protein: CASSTLLGRGPDTQYF; CDR3 DNA: TGTGCCAGCTCGACCCTACTAGGTCGAGGCCCAGATACGCAGTATTTT
clone size: many; J gene: TRBJ1-4; D gene: -; V gene: TRBV20-1; CDR3 protein: CSAPVGTASTNEKLFF; CDR3 DNA: TGCAGTGCTCCAGTGGGGACGGCCTCAACTAATGAAAAACTGTTTTTT
clone size: many; J gene: TRBJ1-1; D gene: TRBD1; V gene: TRBV12-5; CDR3 protein: CASGDPPLGQMNTEAFF; CDR3 DNA: TGTGCTAGTGGGGATCCCCCCCTGGGACAGATGAACACTGAAGCTTTCTTT
clone size: few; J gene: TRBJ2-6; D gene: -; V gene: TRBV12-3/TRBV12-4; CDR3 protein: CASKGQGSSGANVQTF; CDR3 DNA: TGTGCCAGCAAGGGGCAGGGATCTTCTGGGGCCAACGTCCAGACTTTC
clone size: many; J gene: TRBJ2-7; D gene: -; V gene: TRBV4-1; CDR3 protein: CASSQATAISYEQYF; CDR3 DNA: TGCGCCAGCAGCCAAGCGACAGCTATCAGCTACGAGCAGTACTTC
clone size: many; J gene: TRBJ1-6; D gene: -; V gene: TRBV5-4; CDR3 protein: CASSSGTNSPLHF; CDR3 DNA: TGTGCCAGCAGCTCCGGGACCAATTCACCCCTCCACTTT
clone size: many; J gene: TRBJ2-2; D gene: -; V gene: TRBV20-1; CDR3 protein: CSALERPTGELFF; CDR3 DNA: TGCAGTGCCCTTGAAAGACCCACCGGGGAGCTGTTTTTT
clone size: few; J gene: TRBJ2-5; D gene: -; V gene: TRBV29-1; CDR3 protein: CSVDSGWEETQYF; CDR3 DNA: TGCAGCGTTGATTCGGGGTGGGAAGAGACCCAGTACTTC
clone size: -; J gene: TRBJ2-1; D gene: -; V gene: TRBV2; CDR3 protein: CAGSERDPTYNEQFF; CDR3 DNA: TGTGCCGGCAGTGAAAGGGATCCTACCTACAATGAGCAGTTCTTC
clone size: many; J gene: TRBJ2-7; D gene: -; V gene: TRBV4-2; CDR3 protein: CASSHTSYEQYF; CDR3 DNA: TGTGCCAGCAGCCATACTAGCTACGAGCAGTACTTC
clone size: many; J gene: TRBJ1-1; D gene: TRBD1; V gene: TRBV7-9; CDR3 protein: CASSLGTGIGEAFF; CDR3 DNA: TGTGCCAGCAGCTTAGGGACAGGGATCGGTGAAGCTTTCTTT
clone size: many; J gene: TRBJ1-1; D gene: -; V gene: TRBV9; CDR3 protein: CASSVGAGELNTEAFF; CDR3 DNA: TGTGCCAGCAGCGTAGGGGCGGGGGAACTGAACACTGAAGCTTTCTTT
clone size: -; J gene: TRBJ1-2; D gene: TRBD1; V gene: TRBV18; CDR3 protein: CASSQPGQGYGYTF; CDR3 DNA: TGTGCCAGCTCGCAACCGGGACAGGGGTATGGCTACACCTTC
clone size: many; J gene: TRBJ2-1; D gene: -; V gene: TRBV4-3; CDR3 protein: CASSQVVPGLSYNEQFF; CDR3 DNA: TGCGCCAGCAGCCAAGTCGTCCCGGGACTGTCCTACAATGAGCAGTTCTTC
clone size: many; J gene: TRBJ2-1; D gene: -; V gene: TRBV15; CDR3 protein: CATSRGNRVDNEQFF; CDR3 DNA: TGTGCCACCAGCAGAGGGAACAGGGTTGACAATGAGCAGTTCTTC
clone size: many; J gene: TRBJ2-3; D gene: TRBD2; V gene: TRBV7-6; CDR3 protein: CASSPGTKSTDTQYF; CDR3 DNA: TGTGCCAGCAGCCCAGGGACTAAAAGCACAGATACGCAGTATTTT
clone size: many; J gene: TRBJ2-1; D gene: -; V gene: TRBV4-3; CDR3 protein: CASSQQATTSYNEQFF; CDR3 DNA: TGCGCCAGCAGCCAACAGGCCACCACCTCCTACAATGAGCAGTTCTTC
clone size: many; J gene: TRBJ2-2; D gene: -; V gene: TRBV7-6; CDR3 protein: CASSRRENTGELFF; CDR3 DNA: TGTGCCAGCAGCCGCAGGGAGAACACCGGGGAGCTGTTTTTT
clone size: many; J gene: TRBJ1-1; D gene: -; V gene: TRBV19; CDR3 protein: CASSPRNTEAFF; CDR3 DNA: TGTGCCAGTAGCCCACGGAACACTGAAGCTTTCTTT
clone size: many; J gene: TRBJ1-4; D gene: TRBD1; V gene: TRBV7-9; CDR3 protein: CASSLDRTGNEKLFF; CDR3 DNA: TGTGCCAGCAGCTTAGACCGGACAGGGAATGAAAAACTGTTTTTT
clone size: many; J gene: TRBJ1-1; D gene: TRBD1; V gene: TRBV4-3; CDR3 protein: CASSQLQGNEAFF; CDR3 DNA: TGCGCCAGCAGCCAACTACAGGGGAATGAAGCTTTCTTT
clone size: many; J gene: TRBJ1-5; D gene: -; V gene: TRBV5-1; CDR3 protein: CASSRPTTDSNQPQHF; CDR3 DNA: TGCGCCAGCAGCCGCCCTACTACCGATAGCAATCAGCCCCAGCATTTT
clone size: many; J gene: TRBJ2-7; D gene: -; V gene: TRBV9; CDR3 protein: CASSPIGGGEYEQYF; CDR3 DNA: TGTGCCAGCAGCCCGATTGGTGGGGGTGAGTACGAGCAGTACTTC
clone size: many; J gene: TRBJ2-7; D gene: TRBD1; V gene: TRBV4-3; CDR3 protein: CASSHDRDRFYEQYF; CDR3 DNA: TGCGCCAGCAGCCATGACCGGGACAGGTTCTACGAGCAGTACTTC
clone size: many; J gene: TRBJ1-1; D gene: -; V gene: TRBV11-2; CDR3 protein: CASSLVPTGAEAFF; CDR3 DNA: TGTGCCAGCAGCTTAGTCCCGACAGGAGCTGAAGCTTTCTTT
clone size: many; J gene: TRBJ2-5; D gene: TRBD1; V gene: TRBV7-9; CDR3 protein: CASSPLTGGGETQYF; CDR3 DNA: TGTGCCAGCAGCCCACTTACAGGGGGCGGAGAGACCCAGTACTTC
clone size: -; J gene: TRBJ1-1; D gene: -; V gene: TRBV27; CDR3 protein: CASSPTGNTEALF; CDR3 DNA: TGTGCCAGCAGTCCTACAGGGAACACTGAAGCTCTCTTT
clone size: many; J gene: TRBJ1-1; D gene: -; V gene: TRBV7-9; CDR3 protein: CASSLPMGGEAFF; CDR3 DNA: TGTGCCAGCAGCTTACCGATGGGGGGTGAAGCTTTCTTT
clone size: many; J gene: TRBJ2-3; D gene: -; V gene: TRBV6-2/TRBV6-3; CDR3 protein: CATRGGTLSTDTQYF; CDR3 DNA: TGTGCCACCAGGGGAGGGACTCTCAGCACAGATACGCAGTATTTT
clone size: -; J gene: TRBJ1-2; D gene: TRBD1; V gene: TRBV5-3; CDR3 protein: CASSLGTDFYGYTF; CDR3 DNA: TGTGCCAGCAGCTTGGGGACAGACTTCTATGGCTACACCTTC
clone size: -; J gene: TRBJ1-1; D gene: TRBD1; V gene: TRBV10-3; CDR3 protein: CAISEPGQGTEAFF; CDR3 DNA: TGTGCCATCAGTGAACCGGGACAGGGAACTGAAGCTTTCTTT
clone size: -; J gene: TRBJ2-3; D gene: TRBD2; V gene: TRBV3-1; CDR3 protein: CASSQGVRLAGGPGLDTQYF; CDR3 DNA: TGTGCCAGCAGCCAAGGGGTCAGGCTAGCGGGAGGGCCAGGGTTAGATACGCAGTATTTT
clone size: -; J gene: TRBJ2-7; D gene: TRBD1; V gene: TRBV6-2/TRBV6-3; CDR3 protein: CASSYSIRDRGLGEQYF; CDR3 DNA: TGTGCCAGCAGTTACTCGATTAGGGACAGGGGCCTTGGTGAGCAGTACTTC